The clone carrying this T cell receptor (beta chain) was observed many times. Its antigen is as yet unknown. Patients selected for sequencing had displayed CD8+CD57+ cell expansion by flow cytometry. Germline values: CDR1 DFQATT, CDR2 SNEGSKA (reference sequence). CDR3 length: 13 residues. V was pared by 6 bases and J by 2 bases, with 13 bases between. This record belongs to a study of CD8+CD57+ T cells in acquired aplastic anemia. About the study: Sorted CD4+ and CD8+ cells gave an average of around 3 ug of DNA.

Study outcomes and limitations: Patient and control CD8+ Simpson's diversity was not significantly different.

Genomic DNA served as template for TCR beta VDJ and CDR3 profiling. TCRdb called the reads again in MiXCR, with one record for every CDR3 protein. The sample records 200,000 to 250,000 distinct CDR3 sequences, 40% to 60% being singletons. This receptor was obtained from a human donor with aplastic anemia. The chain combines TRBV20-1 with TRBJ1-2; D uncertain. The sample was sorted CD4+, CD8+, or CD8+CD57+ T cells (not recorded which) from PBMCs. The CDR3, as DNA: TGCAGTGCCAAGACCGACGAAAACTATGGCTACACCTTC. Translated, it gives CSAKTDENYGYTF.